The 3 T cell receptor beta chains below come from one sample, sequenced in a study of patients and donors after allogeneic stem cell transplantation. TCRdb re-derived calls from the RT-PCR reads in MiXCR, one entry per CDR3 protein. The data hold roughly 26,000 distinct CDR3 sequences, with over 7% observed a single time. Material: blood, either unsorted or a sorted T cell fraction (not recorded which). These receptors all come from a human donor who was either an allogeneic HSCT recipient or a stem cell or donor lymphocyte infusion donor (not recorded which). It is not recorded whose cells these are; they may come from a transplant donor.

V and J are TRBV7-9 and TRBJ2-5, with 9 bases lining up with TRBD1. CDR1 is SEHNR and CDR2 is FQNEAQ in the germline V gene (reference sequence). This CDR3 contains 15 residues. The V and J ends lost 5 bases and 5 bases, in that order; junction bases with no gene match: 9. For the CDR3, the DNA is TGTGCCAGCAGCACAACAGGGGGCTGGGGGGAGACCCAGTACTTC. Translation: CASSTTGGWGETQYF.

The chain carries TRBV21-1 and TRBJ1-6. TRBV21-1 constitutes a pseudogene. The CDR3 runs to 17 residues. For the CDR3, the DNA is TGTGCCAGCAGCAAAGTGTACGGGAGCTCCTATAATTCACCCCTCCACTTT. It encodes CASSKVYGSSYNSPLHF.

This clonotype came up a few times. The chain employs TRBV5-4 and TRBJ2-3; unclear D gene. V gave up 2 bases and J gave up 2 bases, with 9 bases separating them. Germline V gives CDR1 SGHNT, CDR2 YYREEE (reference sequence). The CDR3 covers 14 residues. CDR3 amino acids: CASSFVGTTDTQYF. In nucleotides, the CDR3 is TGTGCCAGCAGCTTCGTGGGAACCACAGATACGCAGTATTTT.